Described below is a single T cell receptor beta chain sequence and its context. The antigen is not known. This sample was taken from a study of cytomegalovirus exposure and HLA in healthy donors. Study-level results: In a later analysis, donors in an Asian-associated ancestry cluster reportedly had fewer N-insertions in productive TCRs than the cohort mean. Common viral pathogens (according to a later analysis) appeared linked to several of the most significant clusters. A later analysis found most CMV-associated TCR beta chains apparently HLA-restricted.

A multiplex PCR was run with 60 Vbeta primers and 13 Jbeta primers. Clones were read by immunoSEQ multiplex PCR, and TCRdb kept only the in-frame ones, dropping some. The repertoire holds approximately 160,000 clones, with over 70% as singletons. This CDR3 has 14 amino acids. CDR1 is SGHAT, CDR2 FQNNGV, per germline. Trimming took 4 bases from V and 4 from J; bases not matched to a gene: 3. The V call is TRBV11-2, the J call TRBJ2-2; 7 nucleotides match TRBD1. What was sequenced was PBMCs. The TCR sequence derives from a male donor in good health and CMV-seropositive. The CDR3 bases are TGTGCCAGCAGCTACGGGACAGCCACCGGGGAGCTGTTTTTT. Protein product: CASSYGTATGELFF.